This T cell receptor (beta chain) comes out of a study of brain T cells in children with intractable seizures. The repertoire was sequenced with immunoSEQ multiplex PCR; TCRdb's copy has only in-frame clones and lacks some. The sample lists 100,000 to 120,000 clones, 85% to 95% seen once, with 3.8% in the top ten. The V gene's germline CDR1 is ENHRY and CDR2 SYGVKD. The CDR3 runs 15 residues. V was clipped by 0 bases and J by 2 bases, with 11 bases between them. As regards this clone: Its antigen is undetermined.

General observations from the study: Only CDR3 sequence similarity suggested viral specificity, without known HCMV serostatus.

This chain links TRBV10-3 with TRBJ2-7; tentatively, D is TRBD2 (6 bases). The sequencing used peripheral blood, collected at surgery. The receptor was derived from a boy less than two years old with hemimegalencephaly and intractable seizures. As DNA, the CDR3 is TGTGCCATCAGTGAGTCGGTAGGGAGGACCTACGAGCAGTACTTC. It codes for CAISESVGRTYEQYF.